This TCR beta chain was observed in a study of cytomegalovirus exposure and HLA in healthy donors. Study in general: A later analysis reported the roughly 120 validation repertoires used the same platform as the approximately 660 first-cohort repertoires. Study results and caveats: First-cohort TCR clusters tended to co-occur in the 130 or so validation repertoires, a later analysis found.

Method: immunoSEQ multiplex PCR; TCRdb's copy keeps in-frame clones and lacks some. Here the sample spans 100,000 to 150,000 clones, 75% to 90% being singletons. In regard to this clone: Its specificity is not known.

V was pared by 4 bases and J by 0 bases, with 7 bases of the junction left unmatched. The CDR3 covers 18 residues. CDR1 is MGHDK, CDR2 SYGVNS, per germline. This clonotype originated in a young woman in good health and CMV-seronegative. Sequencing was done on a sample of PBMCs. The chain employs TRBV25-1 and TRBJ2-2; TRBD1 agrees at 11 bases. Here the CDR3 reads CASSGTGGRRSNTGELFF. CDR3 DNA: TGTGCCAGCAGTGGGACAGGGGGCCGCCGGTCGAACACCGGGGAGCTGTTTTTT.